One sample yielded the 25 T cell receptor beta chains listed below, sequenced in a study of cytomegalovirus exposure and HLA in healthy donors. Only in-frame clones appear in the TCRdb table, and some are missing; sequencing was by immunoSEQ multiplex PCR. In the table there are 250,000 or so clones, just under 90% of which are singletons. Source material: PBMCs. The source is a man aged 18 to 35 in good health and CMV-seronegative.

The chain couples TRBV7-3 to TRBJ2-7; D possibly corresponds to TRBD1 (6 bases). This CDR3 is 15 amino acids long. Germline V CDR1 and CDR2: SGHTA, FQGTGA. V was cut by 0 bases and J by 8 bases, with 17 bases left in between. CDR3 residues: CASSLTGGYLTKQYF. CDR3 coding DNA: TGTGCCAGCAGCTTAACAGGGGGATATCTTACGAAGCAGTACTTC.

The rearrangement links TRBV5-1 to TRBJ2-3, with TRBD2 as a possible D gene (5 bases). This CDR3 comprises 13 residues. Germline CDR1 and CDR2: SGHRS and YFSETQ. Trimming pared 4 bases from V and 6 bases from J, leaving 12 bases between. CDR3 region: CASSASGVDTQYF. The CDR3 coding sequence is TGCGCCAGCAGCGCGTCCGGGGTGGATACGCAGTATTTT.

J is TRBJ1-2 and V is TRBV7-8; D perhaps matches TRBD1 (5 bases). V was trimmed by 4 bases and J by 4 bases, leaving 13 bases between them. There are 14 residues in the CDR3. The germline V gene has CDR1 SGHVS and CDR2 FQNEAQ. CDR3 sequence (DNA): TGTGCCAGCAGCTCTGGACACAAAATCTATGGCTACACCTTC. Translated: CASSSGHKIYGYTF. Full variable domain (outside the CDR3, taken from reference TRBV7-8 and TRBJ1-2): GAGVSQSPRYKVAKRGQDVALRCDPISGHVSLFWYQQALGQGPEFLTYFQNEAQLDKSGLPSDRFFAERPEGSVSTLKIQRTQQEDSAVYLCASSSGHKIYGYTFGSGTRLTVV.

V is TRBV27 and J is TRBJ2-7, with 9 bases aligning to TRBD2. Germline assignment: CDR1 MNHEY and CDR2 SMNVEV (reference sequence). The junction had 7 bases not matched to a gene; V was cut back by 5 bases and J by 2 bases. The CDR3 has 15 amino acids. CDR3 protein: CASSPRLAETYEQYF. As DNA, the CDR3 is TGTGCCAGCAGTCCCCGACTAGCGGAAACCTACGAGCAGTACTTC.

This chain uses TRBV4-3 with TRBJ2-2; 11 bases align to TRBD1. CDR3 length: 17 amino acids. Unmatched junction bases numbered 7, after V lost 0 bases and J lost 7 bases. Germline V gene lookup returns CDR1 LGHNA and CDR2 YSLEER. DNA of the CDR3: TGCGCCAGCAGCCAAGACGGGACAGGGGGGTATGGCGGGGAGCTGTTTTTT. It codes for CASSQDGTGGYGGELFF.

This chain connects TRBV19 to TRBJ2-3; 7 positions match TRBD1. This CDR3 region has 15 residues. Germline CDR1 and CDR2: LNHDA and SQIVND (reference sequence). The junction had 7 bases not matched to a gene; V was cut back by 5 bases and J by 2 bases. This CDR3 is CASSVRQGPTDTQYF. The CDR3, as DNA: TGTGCCAGTAGTGTTCGACAGGGCCCCACAGATACGCAGTATTTT.

The chain has TRBV5-1 and TRBJ1-4, with TRBD1 as a possible D gene (6 bases). Germline V gene data show CDR1 as SGHRS and CDR2 as YFSETQ. The CDR3 has 14 amino acids. Trimming removed 5 bases at V and 3 bases at J, with 11 bases between. CDR3 sequence reads: CASRRGGPNEKLFF. The CDR3 DNA follows: TGCGCCAGCAGAAGGGGGGGGCCTAATGAAAAACTGTTTTTT.

The chain has TRBV5-1 and TRBJ1-2, with 7 positions matching TRBD1. Germline CDR1 reads SGHRS; CDR2 reads YFSETQ. There are 15 residues in the CDR3. The junction had 10 bases not matched to a gene; V was cut back by 4 bases and J by 4 bases. CDR3 DNA sequence: TGCGCCAGCAGCATTGACAGGGACCTCTTCTATGGCTACACCTTC. It yields the protein CASSIDRDLFYGYTF. The full variable domain, with the rest looked up from reference TRBV5-1 and TRBJ1-2, is KAGVTQTPRYLIKTRGQQVTLSCSPISGHRSVSWYQQTPGQGLQFLFEYFSETQRNKGNFPGRFSGRQFSNSRSEMNVSTLELGDSALYLCASSIDRDLFYGYTFGSGTRLTVV.

The genes are TRBV2 and TRBJ2-2, with 7 bases that match TRBD2. The germline CDR1 and CDR2 sequences are SNHLY and FYNNEI. Trimming took 6 bases from V and 8 from J; bases not matched to a gene: 6. This CDR3 has 13 amino acids. The CDR3 DNA reads TGTGCCAGCAGACGGGGGGAAGCGGGGGAGCTGTTTTTT. It codes for CASRRGEAGELFF.

This chain uses TRBV5-6 with TRBJ1-1; D possibly corresponds to TRBD1 (5 bases). Germline CDR1 SGHDT, CDR2 YYEEEE. V gave up 1 base and J gave up 11 bases, with 18 bases separating them. The CDR3 consists of 14 residues. CDR3 sequence (DNA): TGTGCCAGCAGCTTGACCGGGGCCCGGAGGGTCGCTTTCTTT. The encoded protein is CASSLTGARRVAFF. Based on the CDR3 plus reference TRBV5-6 and TRBJ1-1, the full variable domain is DAGVTQSPTHLIKTRGQQVTLRCSPKSGHDTVSWYQQALGQGPQFIFQYYEEEERQRGNFPDRFSGHQFPNYSSELNVNALLLGDSALYLCASSLTGARRVAFFGQGTRLTVV.

V and J are TRBV5-4 and TRBJ2-1; D is unclear. In germline, CDR1 is SGHNT, CDR2 YYREEE (reference sequence). V lost 0 bases and J 0 bases, leaving 7 bases between the germline ends. The CDR3 is 15 residues long. The CDR3 bases are TGTGCCAGCAGCTTGGACTCTAGCTCCTACAATGAGCAGTTCTTC. Its translation: CASSLDSSSYNEQFF.

Here the CDR3 DNA reads TGTGCCAGCAGCGTAGGAACTAGCGGGGGCACAGATACGCAGTATTTT. Translation gives CASSVGTSGGTDTQYF. This chain uses TRBV9 with TRBJ2-3, with 10 bases that match TRBD2. CDR1 is SGDLS and CDR2 is YYNGEE in the germline V gene. V dropped 0 bases and J dropped 1; count of bases not matched to a gene: 2. The CDR3 runs to 16 residues.

The chain uses TRBV29-1 and TRBJ2-7; 11 bases are shared with TRBD2. The CDR3 length is 13 residues. Germline values: CDR1 SQVTM, CDR2 ANQGSEA. V was clipped by 4 bases and J by 2 bases; unmatched bases: 1. Written as DNA, the CDR3 is TGCAGCGTTGCTAGCGGGGGGCCCTACGAGCAGTACTTC. Protein: CSVASGGPYEQYF.

The CDR3 coding sequence is TGTGCCAGCAGCTTCGACAGTACCAGGGCCCAGTACTTC. It yields the protein CASSFDSTRAQYF. This chain connects TRBV11-2 to TRBJ2-5, with D perhaps matching TRBD1 (5 bases). The CDR3 consists of 13 residues. Trimming removed 3 bases at V and 9 bases at J, with 14 bases between. In germline, CDR1 is SGHAT, CDR2 FQNNGV.

V is TRBV30 and J is TRBJ2-1; 12 bases are shared with TRBD2. In germline, CDR1 is GTSNPN, CDR2 SVGIG (reference sequence). Unmatched junction bases numbered 7, after V lost 7 bases and J lost 9 bases. The CDR3 is 13 amino acids. The CDR3 nucleotides read TGTGCCTCCGCTAGCGGGAGGGCCGGTGAGCAGTTCTTC. The encoded protein is CASASGRAGEQFF.

This clone was picked up a small number of times. The sample contains more than one DNA sequence encoding this CDR3. The rearrangement uses TRBV7-2 and TRBJ1-1; D remains ambiguous. Looked up from germline, CDR1 is SGHTA and CDR2 is FQGNSA. The CDR3 runs to 12 residues. With 3 bases removed from V and 3 bases from J, the gap between germline ends came to 5 bases. CDR3: CASSFSDTEAFF. The CDR3 DNA sequence: TGTGCCAGCAGCTTTAGTGACACTGAAGCTTTCTTT.

In its sample, this clone was seen once. V gene TRBV5-6 combines with J gene TRBJ2-5; weak D call: TRBD2 (7 bases). The CDR3 spans 16 residues. The germline V gene has CDR1 SGHDT and CDR2 YYEEEE. The V gene lost 4 bases and the J gene lost 1 base, with 17 bases spanning the gap. This chain's CDR3 is CASSPPGGPSQETQYF. The CDR3, as DNA: TGTGCCAGCAGCCCCCCCGGGGGGCCAAGCCAAGAGACCCAGTACTTC.

The J gene is TRBJ2-2, the V gene TRBV28; 7 bases are shared with TRBD1. There are 15 residues in the CDR3. Germline V lookup: CDR1 MDHEN, CDR2 SYDVKM. The junction had 8 bases not matched to a gene; V was cut back by 2 bases and J by 8 bases. CDR3 loop: CASSLMGQPPGELFF. CDR3 coding DNA: TGTGCCAGCAGTTTAATGGGACAGCCACCGGGGGAGCTGTTTTTT. Supplemented by reference TRBV28 and TRBJ2-2, the full variable domain reads DVKVTQSSRYLVKRTGEKVFLECVQDMDHENMFWYRQDPGLGLRLIYFSYDVKMKEKGDIPEGYSVSREKKERFSLILESASTNQTSMYLCASSLMGQPPGELFFGEGSRLTVL.

The chain employs TRBV18 and TRBJ1-2; 8 bases line up with TRBD1. CDR1 and CDR2 from the germline V gene are KGHSH and LQKENI. This CDR3 contains 13 residues. V was pared by 4 bases and J by 4 bases, with 2 bases of the junction left unmatched. DNA for the CDR3: TGTGCCAGCTCACGGACAGGGTCCTATGGCTACACCTTC. This codes for CASSRTGSYGYTF.

The J gene is TRBJ2-5, the V gene TRBV19, with D possibly being TRBD1 (6 bases). V was trimmed by 5 bases and J by 2 bases, leaving 9 bases between them. CDR1 is LNHDA and CDR2 is SQIVND in the germline V gene (reference sequence). This CDR3 has 13 residues. The CDR3 region is CASSVGTQETQYF. The CDR3 DNA follows: TGTGCCAGTAGTGTCGGGACACAAGAGACCCAGTACTTC.

This chain uses TRBV28 with TRBJ2-1, with 11 bases that match TRBD2. CDR3 length: 18 residues. Germline loops: CDR1 MDHEN, CDR2 SYDVKM. Losses at the gene ends were 0 bases for V and 6 bases for J; bases not matched to a gene: 10. The chain's CDR3 is CASSLWTSGARGGNEQFF. The CDR3 coding sequence is TGTGCCAGCAGTTTATGGACTAGCGGGGCCCGTGGCGGCAATGAGCAGTTCTTC.

This rearrangement joins TRBV6-5 to TRBJ2-7, with a tentative D call TRBD2 (6 bases). V gave up 7 bases and J gave up 4 bases, with 20 bases separating them. In germline, CDR1 is MNHEY, CDR2 SVGAGI. This CDR3 comprises 15 residues. The CDR3 reads CASTRGRGTGYEQYF. The CDR3 DNA is TGTGCCAGCACTCGGGGCCGGGGGACGGGGTACGAGCAGTACTTC.

The chain carries TRBV15 and TRBJ1-5; D may be TRBD1 (5 bases). Trimming stripped 1 base from V and 4 bases from J, with 17 bases between. The length of the CDR3 is 17 residues. Germline V gene lookup returns CDR1 LNHNV and CDR2 YYDKDF (reference sequence). The CDR3 region is CATSRAVGGSRNQPQHF. CDR3 coding DNA: TGTGCCACCAGCAGAGCCGTCGGGGGATCCAGGAATCAGCCCCAGCATTTT.

The rearrangement joins TRBV4-3 to TRBJ2-1, with 14 nucleotides matching TRBD2. The CDR3 extends over 19 amino acids. Germline CDR1 reads LGHNA; CDR2 reads YSLEER. The V and J ends lost 5 bases and 8 bases, in that order; junction bases with no gene match: 17. The CDR3 protein is CASSLGQTPGLAGVHEQFF. The CDR3 DNA reads TGCGCCAGCAGCTTAGGTCAGACACCGGGACTAGCGGGAGTGCATGAGCAGTTCTTC.

V and J are TRBV2 and TRBJ2-1, with 13 bases matching TRBD2. The CDR3 runs 20 residues. V was clipped by 7 bases and J by 0 bases; unmatched bases: 15. Germline V gene sequence: CDR1 SNHLY, CDR2 FYNNEI. The CDR3: CASTGLAGVLAPSSYNEQFF. In DNA, the CDR3 is TGTGCCAGCACTGGACTAGCGGGAGTCCTTGCACCGAGCTCCTACAATGAGCAGTTCTTC.